The 19 T cell receptor beta chains given below trace back to one sample, sequenced in a study of T cell changes during pregnancy in multiple sclerosis. The assay was immunoSEQ multiplex PCR, and TCRdb's table has in-frame clones only and misses some. This table has roughly 99,000 clones, approximately 90% appearing once. Sequencing used peripheral blood, obtained after pregnancy. Source of these receptors: a female donor in good health, enrolled as a control in a pregnancy study.

This chain joins TRBV19 and TRBJ2-5; 8 bases agree with TRBD1. Germline lookup yields CDR1 LNHDA and CDR2 SQIVND (reference sequence). The CDR3 is 16 amino acids. The trim removed 3 bases at V and 6 bases at J, leaving 12 bases unmatched. CDR3 nucleotide sequence: TGTGCCAGTAGTATTCGGGGCCAGGGGGCGGGGAAGACCCAGTACTTC. Its translation: CASSIRGQGAGKTQYF.

This rearrangement joins TRBV27 to TRBJ1-4; tentative D call: TRBD1 (6 bases). The CDR3 runs 16 residues. Germline V gives CDR1 MNHEY, CDR2 SMNVEV (reference sequence). V was cut by 6 bases and J by 6 bases, with 20 bases left in between. The CDR3 spells CASSPGQSRKYEKLFF. The CDR3 DNA is TGTGCCAGCAGCCCCGGACAGTCGAGAAAGTATGAAAAACTGTTTTTT.

CDR3 sequence (DNA): TGTGCCAGCAGTTTATCGATCAGGATGGATGCTTTCTTT. Translation gives CASSLSIRMDAFF. The chain carries TRBV27 and TRBJ1-1; D not resolved. The CDR3 is 13 amino acids. Germline CDR1 MNHEY, CDR2 SMNVEV (reference sequence). The V end lost 0 bases, the J end lost 11 bases, and 13 bases lay between the germline ends.

This chain links TRBV6-1 with TRBJ1-2; D is uncertain. This CDR3 comprises 13 residues. Germline lookup yields CDR1 MNHNS and CDR2 SASEGT. Trimming took off 5 bases at V and 7 bases at J, with 14 bases between the two ends. The CDR3 is CASSPGRSAGYTF. CDR3 coding DNA: TGTGCCAGCAGTCCTGGGAGGAGTGCTGGCTACACCTTC.

The chain is built from TRBV19 and TRBJ2-5; D is unresolved. The germline V gene has CDR1 LNHDA and CDR2 SQIVND (reference sequence). V gave up 4 bases and J gave up 4 bases, with 10 bases separating them. This CDR3 contains 13 residues. CDR3 DNA sequence: TGTGCCAGTAGTAACTCGGGTCGAGAGACCCAGTACTTC. Amino acids: CASSNSGRETQYF.

V is TRBV5-1 and J is TRBJ1-2; tentatively, D is TRBD1 (6 bases). The CDR3 has 13 amino acids. The V gene lost 4 bases and the J gene lost 4 bases, with 11 bases spanning the gap. Per germline, CDR1 SGHRS and CDR2 YFSETQ. This CDR3 reads CASSMDSGYGYTF. CDR3 nucleotide sequence: TGCGCCAGCAGCATGGACAGTGGCTATGGCTACACCTTC.

For this clone: Germline is not matched at one junction end, which may reflect a read error. The chain is built from TRBV28 and TRBJ2-1, with TRBD2 identical over 12 bases. Germline V CDR1 and CDR2: MDHEN, SYDVKM. The CDR3 is 15 residues long. The CDR3 reads CAGSFRLAGVDEQFF. CDR3 nucleotide sequence: TGTGCCGGCAGTTTTAGACTAGCGGGAGTGGATGAGCAGTTCTTC. Using reference TRBV28 and TRBJ2-1 for the parts outside the CDR3, the full variable domain is DVKVTQSSRYLVKRTGEKVFLECVQDMDHENMFWYRQDPGLGLRLIYFSYDVKMKEKGDIPEGYSVSREKKERFSLILESASTNQTSMYLCAGSFRLAGVDEQFFGPGTRLTVL.

The chain carries TRBV30 and TRBJ1-2; D uncertain. The CDR3 spans 13 residues. Germline V lookup: CDR1 GTSNPN, CDR2 SVGIG (reference sequence). The DNA of the CDR3 is TGTGGCACTACTGCCGGTTCGAGCTATGGCTACACCTTC. Its protein is CGTTAGSSYGYTF.

The chain is built from TRBV4-1 and TRBJ2-2; 7 nucleotides agree with TRBD2. Looked up from germline, CDR1 is MGHRA and CDR2 is YSYEKL. The CDR3 has 16 residues. With 1 base clipped from V and 9 bases from J, the junction kept 11 bases outside the gene matches. The CDR3 coding sequence is TGCGCCAGCAGCCAAGGGGTGGCGGGAGTTTCCTGGGAGCTGTTTTTT. Amino acids: CASSQGVAGVSWELFF.

This sequence joins TRBV18 and TRBJ2-5; 10 nucleotides agree with TRBD1. TRBJ2-7 matches the DNA end more closely, so the J call is doubtful. CDR3 length equals 15 residues. Germline V gene lookup returns CDR1 KGHSH and CDR2 LQKENI. CDR3 sequence: CASSPDRGLTYEQYF. CDR3 DNA sequence: TGTGCCAGCTCACCAGACAGGGGGCTCACCTACGAGCAGTACTTC.

This rearrangement joins TRBV19 to TRBJ2-3; D remains ambiguous. Trimming pared 3 bases from V and 2 bases from J, leaving 12 bases between. Germline V gives CDR1 LNHDA, CDR2 SQIVND (reference sequence). The CDR3 covers 15 residues. CDR3 nucleotides: TGTGCCAGTAGTATCACCAGCGTTCCCACAGATACGCAGTATTTT. Translating gives CASSITSVPTDTQYF.

The chain couples TRBV19 to TRBJ2-4; D ambiguous. The V end was cut by 7 bases, the J end by 1 base, with 8 bases between. The length of the CDR3 is 13 residues. Germline V gene sequence: CDR1 LNHDA, CDR2 SQIVND (reference sequence). CDR3 residues: CASTGQAKNIQYF. The CDR3 nucleotides read TGTGCCAGTACGGGTCAGGCCAAAAACATTCAGTACTTC.

This clone occurred once. The V gene is TRBV28, the J gene TRBJ1-2; tentative D call: TRBD1 (6 bases). Trimming left V 6 bases short and J 0 bases short, with 11 bases between. The CDR3 extends over 14 amino acids. Germline V CDR1 and CDR2: MDHEN, SYDVKM. CDR3 nucleotides: TGTGCCAGCAGGAAAACAGGGTCTAACTATGGCTACACCTTC. Translated, it gives CASRKTGSNYGYTF.

V is TRBV5-1 and J is TRBJ2-5; 11 bases fit TRBD2. The CDR3 runs 15 residues. The germline gives CDR1 SGHRS, CDR2 YFSETQ. V shed 0 bases and J 4 bases; nucleotides not matched to a gene: 2. CDR3 in DNA: TGCGCCAGCAGCTTGGCTACTAGCGGGGGAGAGACCCAGTACTTC. Amino acids: CASSLATSGGETQYF.

This chain links TRBV11-2 with TRBJ1-1; D possibly corresponds to TRBD1 (5 bases). CDR1 and CDR2 (germline): SGHAT, FQNNGV. Between the trimmed V and J ends, which lost 1 base and 4 bases, there was a span of 10 bases. This CDR3 comprises 14 residues. The CDR3 DNA reads as TGTGCCAGCAGCTTAGTTGACAGAGCCACTGAAGCTTTCTTT. This gives the protein CASSLVDRATEAFF.

The V call is TRBV19, the J call TRBJ2-6; maybe TRBD1 (6 bases). Germline CDR1 and CDR2: LNHDA and SQIVND (reference sequence). The V end was cut by 5 bases, the J end by 2 bases, with 13 bases between. This CDR3 spans 16 amino acids. The CDR3 DNA reads TGTGCCAGTAGTGGGGGCAGGACGGCTGGGGCCAACGTCCTGACTTTC. Translated, it gives CASSGGRTAGANVLTF.

The V gene is TRBV18, the J gene TRBJ1-4, with D maybe TRBD1 (5 bases). Trimming stripped 4 bases from V and 7 bases from J, with 19 bases between. This CDR3 spans 16 amino acids. The germline CDR1 and CDR2 sequences are KGHSH and LQKENI. CDR3 DNA: TGTGCCAGCTCACAGGGGTGGTGGAGCGCTACTGAAAAACTGTTTTTT. This encodes CASSQGWWSATEKLFF. Combining the CDR3 with reference TRBV18 and TRBJ1-4 gives the whole variable domain NAGVMQNPRHLVRRRGQEARLRCSPMKGHSHVYWYRQLPEEGLKFMVYLQKENIIDESGMPKERFSAEFPKEGPSILRIQQVVRGDSAAYFCASSQGWWSATEKLFFGSGTQLSVL.

This chain links TRBV4-1 with TRBJ2-1; 7 positions match TRBD2. The CDR3 is 16 amino acids. Germline CDR1 MGHRA, CDR2 YSYEKL. The V gene end was trimmed by 0 bases and the J gene end by 2 bases; junction bases not matched to a gene: 4. Here the CDR3 DNA reads TGCGCCAGCAGCCAAGATCCAACTAGCGCCTACAATGAGCAGTTCTTC. This codes for CASSQDPTSAYNEQFF.

The chain is built from TRBV5-3 and TRBJ2-2, with 9 bases lining up with TRBD2. TRBV5-3 is filed as an ORF, its function uncertain. The CDR3 has 16 amino acids. With V trimmed by 0 bases and J by 3 bases, 3 bases remained unmatched. The CDR3 loop reads CARSLVIAGDTGELFF. The CDR3 DNA is TGTGCCAGAAGCTTGGTGATAGCGGGGGACACCGGGGAGCTGTTTTTT.